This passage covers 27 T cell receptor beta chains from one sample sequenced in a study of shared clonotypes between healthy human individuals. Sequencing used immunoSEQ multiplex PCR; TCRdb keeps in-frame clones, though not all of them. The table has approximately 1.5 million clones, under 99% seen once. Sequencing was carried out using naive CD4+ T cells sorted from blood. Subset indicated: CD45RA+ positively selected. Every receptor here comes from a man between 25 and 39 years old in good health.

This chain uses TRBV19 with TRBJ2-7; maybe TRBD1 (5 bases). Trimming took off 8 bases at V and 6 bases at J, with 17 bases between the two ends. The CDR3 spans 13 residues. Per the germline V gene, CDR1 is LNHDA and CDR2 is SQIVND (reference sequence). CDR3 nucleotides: TGTGCCAGTGGCCCTGGGGCCGTCCGCGAGCAGTACTTC. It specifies CASGPGAVREQYF.

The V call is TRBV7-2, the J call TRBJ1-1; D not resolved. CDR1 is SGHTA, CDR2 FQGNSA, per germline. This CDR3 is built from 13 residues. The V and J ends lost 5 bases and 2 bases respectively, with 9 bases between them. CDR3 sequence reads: CASSTRPNTEAFF. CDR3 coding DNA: TGTGCCAGCAGCACAAGACCTAACACTGAAGCTTTCTTT.

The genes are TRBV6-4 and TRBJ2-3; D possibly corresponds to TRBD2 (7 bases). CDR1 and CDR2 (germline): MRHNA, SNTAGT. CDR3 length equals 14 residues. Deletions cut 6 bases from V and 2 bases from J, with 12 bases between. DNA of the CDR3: TGTGCCAGCAGACGGGGGGCTTCCACAGATACGCAGTATTTT. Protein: CASRRGASTDTQYF.

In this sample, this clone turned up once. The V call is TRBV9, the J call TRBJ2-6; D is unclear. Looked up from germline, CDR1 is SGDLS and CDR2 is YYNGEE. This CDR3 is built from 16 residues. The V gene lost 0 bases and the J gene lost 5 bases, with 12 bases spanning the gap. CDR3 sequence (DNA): TGTGCCAGCAGCGTAGAGGGTGGCGCTAGGGCCAACGTCCTGACTTTC. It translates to CASSVEGGARANVLTF.

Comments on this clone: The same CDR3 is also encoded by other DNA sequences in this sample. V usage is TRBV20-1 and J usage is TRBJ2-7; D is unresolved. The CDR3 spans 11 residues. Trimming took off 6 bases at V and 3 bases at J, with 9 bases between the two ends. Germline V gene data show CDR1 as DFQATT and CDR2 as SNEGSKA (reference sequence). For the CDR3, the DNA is TGCAGTGCCTCGGACGGCTACGAGCAGTACTTC. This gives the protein CSASDGYEQYF.

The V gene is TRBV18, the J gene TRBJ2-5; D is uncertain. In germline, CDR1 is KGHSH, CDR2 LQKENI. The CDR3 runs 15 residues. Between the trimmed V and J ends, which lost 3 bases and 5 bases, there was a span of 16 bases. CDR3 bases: TGTGCCAGCTCACCTTCGGCGGCCAGAAGGGAGACCCAGTACTTC. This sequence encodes CASSPSAARRETQYF. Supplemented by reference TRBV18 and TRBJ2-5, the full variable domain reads NAGVMQNPRHLVRRRGQEARLRCSPMKGHSHVYWYRQLPEEGLKFMVYLQKENIIDESGMPKERFSAEFPKEGPSILRIQQVVRGDSAAYFCASSPSAARRETQYFGPGTRLLVL.

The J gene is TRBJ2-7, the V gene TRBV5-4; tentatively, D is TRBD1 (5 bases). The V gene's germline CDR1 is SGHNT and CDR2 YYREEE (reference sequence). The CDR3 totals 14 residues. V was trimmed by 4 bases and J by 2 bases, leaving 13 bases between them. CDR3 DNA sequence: TGTGCCAGCAGCCCAGGACAAAAACCCTACGAGCAGTACTTC. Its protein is CASSPGQKPYEQYF.

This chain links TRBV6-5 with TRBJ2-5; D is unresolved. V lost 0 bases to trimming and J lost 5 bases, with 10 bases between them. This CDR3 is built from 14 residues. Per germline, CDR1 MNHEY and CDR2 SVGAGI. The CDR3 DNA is TGTGCCAGCAGTTACTCGACGGTGGGGGAGACCCAGTACTTC. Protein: CASSYSTVGETQYF.

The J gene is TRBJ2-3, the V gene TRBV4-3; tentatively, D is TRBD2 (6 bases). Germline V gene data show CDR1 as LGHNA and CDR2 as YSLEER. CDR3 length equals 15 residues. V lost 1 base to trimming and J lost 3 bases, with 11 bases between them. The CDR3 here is CASSQASERTDTQYF. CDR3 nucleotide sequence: TGCGCCAGCAGCCAAGCTAGCGAACGGACAGATACGCAGTATTTT.

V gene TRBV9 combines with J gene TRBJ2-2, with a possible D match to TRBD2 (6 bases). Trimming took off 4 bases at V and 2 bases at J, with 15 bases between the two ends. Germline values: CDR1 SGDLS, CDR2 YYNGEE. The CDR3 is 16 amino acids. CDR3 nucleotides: TGTGCCAGCAGCCTCGAGATGGGGGGAAACACCGGGGAGCTGTTTTTT. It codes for CASSLEMGGNTGELFF.

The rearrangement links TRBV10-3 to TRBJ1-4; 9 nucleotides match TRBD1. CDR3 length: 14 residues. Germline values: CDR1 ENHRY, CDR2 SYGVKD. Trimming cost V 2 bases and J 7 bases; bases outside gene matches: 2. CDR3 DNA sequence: TGTGCCATCAGTGAGACAGGGGGCGGTGAAAAACTGTTTTTT. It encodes CAISETGGGEKLFF.

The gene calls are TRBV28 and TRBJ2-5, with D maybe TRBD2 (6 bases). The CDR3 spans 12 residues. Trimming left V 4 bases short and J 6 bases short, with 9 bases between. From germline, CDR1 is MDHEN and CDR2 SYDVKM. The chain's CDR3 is CASSSRGKTQYF. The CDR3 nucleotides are TGTGCCAGCAGTTCTCGCGGGAAGACCCAGTACTTC. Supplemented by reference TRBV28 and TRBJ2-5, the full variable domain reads DVKVTQSSRYLVKRTGEKVFLECVQDMDHENMFWYRQDPGLGLRLIYFSYDVKMKEKGDIPEGYSVSREKKERFSLILESASTNQTSMYLCASSSRGKTQYFGPGTRLLVL.

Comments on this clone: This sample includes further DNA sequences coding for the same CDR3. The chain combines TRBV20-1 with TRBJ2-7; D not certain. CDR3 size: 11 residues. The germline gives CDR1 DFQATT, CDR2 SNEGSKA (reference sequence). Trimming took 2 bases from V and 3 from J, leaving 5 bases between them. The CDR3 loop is CSARSNYEQYF. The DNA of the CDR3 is TGCAGTGCTAGATCCAACTACGAGCAGTACTTC.

Here the CDR3 DNA reads TGTGCCAGCAGCGTAGATGGTTCTAGTGAGGACCAGCCCCAGCATTTT. As protein: CASSVDGSSEDQPQHF. This rearrangement joins TRBV9 to TRBJ1-5; unclear D gene. The CDR3 has 16 residues. The germline V gene has CDR1 SGDLS and CDR2 YYNGEE. V was cut by 0 bases and J by 7 bases, with 17 bases left in between.

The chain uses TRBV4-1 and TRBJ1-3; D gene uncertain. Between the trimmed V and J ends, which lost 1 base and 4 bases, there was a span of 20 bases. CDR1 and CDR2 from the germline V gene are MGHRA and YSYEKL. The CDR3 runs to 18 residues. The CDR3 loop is CASSQALISAGQGNTIYF. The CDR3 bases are TGCGCCAGCAGCCAAGCGTTAATTTCGGCAGGCCAAGGAAACACCATATATTTT.

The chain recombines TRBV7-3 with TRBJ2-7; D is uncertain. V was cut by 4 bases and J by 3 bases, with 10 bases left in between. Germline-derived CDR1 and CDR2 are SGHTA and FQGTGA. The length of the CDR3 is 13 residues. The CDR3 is CASSSNRNYEQYF. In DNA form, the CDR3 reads TGTGCCAGCAGCTCAAACAGAAACTACGAGCAGTACTTC. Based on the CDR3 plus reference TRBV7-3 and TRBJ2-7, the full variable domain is GAGVSQTPSNKVTEKGKYVELRCDPISGHTALYWYRQSLGQGPEFLIYFQGTGAADDSGLPNDRFFAVRPEGSVSTLKIQRTERGDSAVYLCASSSNRNYEQYFGPGTRLTVT.

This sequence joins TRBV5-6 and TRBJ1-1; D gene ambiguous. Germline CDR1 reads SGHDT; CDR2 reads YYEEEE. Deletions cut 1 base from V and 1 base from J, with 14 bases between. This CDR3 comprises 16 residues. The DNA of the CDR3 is TGTGCCAGCAGCTTGAAGTCCCGGGCCAGGAACACTGAAGCTTTCTTT. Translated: CASSLKSRARNTEAFF.

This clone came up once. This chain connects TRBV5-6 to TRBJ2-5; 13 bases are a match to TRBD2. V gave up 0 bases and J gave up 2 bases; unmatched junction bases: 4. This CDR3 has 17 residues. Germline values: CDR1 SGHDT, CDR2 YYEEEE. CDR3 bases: TGTGCCAGCAGCTTGGGGACTAGCGGGAGAGTTCAAGAGACCCAGTACTTC. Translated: CASSLGTSGRVQETQYF.

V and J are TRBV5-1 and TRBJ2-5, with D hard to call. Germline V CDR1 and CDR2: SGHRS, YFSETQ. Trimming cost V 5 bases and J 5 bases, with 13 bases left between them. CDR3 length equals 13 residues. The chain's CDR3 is CASRYLFGETQYF. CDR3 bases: TGCGCCAGCAGGTATTTGTTTGGGGAGACCCAGTACTTC.

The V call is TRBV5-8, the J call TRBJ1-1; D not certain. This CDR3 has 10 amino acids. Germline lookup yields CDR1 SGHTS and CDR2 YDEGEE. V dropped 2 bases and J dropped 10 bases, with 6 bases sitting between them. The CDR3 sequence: CASSFQAAFF. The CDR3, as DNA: TGTGCCAGCAGCTTTCAAGCAGCTTTCTTT.

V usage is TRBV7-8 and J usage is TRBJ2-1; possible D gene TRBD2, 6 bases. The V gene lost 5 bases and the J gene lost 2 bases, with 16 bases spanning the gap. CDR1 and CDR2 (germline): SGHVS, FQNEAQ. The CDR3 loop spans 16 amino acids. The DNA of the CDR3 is TGTGCCAGCAGCCCTATTAGACTAGGCCCCTACAATGAGCAGTTCTTC. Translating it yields CASSPIRLGPYNEQFF. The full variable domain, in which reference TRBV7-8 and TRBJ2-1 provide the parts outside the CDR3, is GAGVSQSPRYKVAKRGQDVALRCDPISGHVSLFWYQQALGQGPEFLTYFQNEAQLDKSGLPSDRFFAERPEGSVSTLKIQRTQQEDSAVYLCASSPIRLGPYNEQFFGPGTRLTVL.

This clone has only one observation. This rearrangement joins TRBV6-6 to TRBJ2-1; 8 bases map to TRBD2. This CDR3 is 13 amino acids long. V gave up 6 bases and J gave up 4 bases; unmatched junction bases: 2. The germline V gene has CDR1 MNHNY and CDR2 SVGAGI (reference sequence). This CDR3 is CASRAGGYNEQFF. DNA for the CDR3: TGTGCCAGCAGGGCGGGAGGATACAATGAGCAGTTCTTC.

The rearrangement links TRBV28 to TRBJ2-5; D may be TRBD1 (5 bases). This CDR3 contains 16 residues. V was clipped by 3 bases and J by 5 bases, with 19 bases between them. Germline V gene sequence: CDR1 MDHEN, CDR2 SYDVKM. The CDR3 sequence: CASSFLGVGRRETQYF. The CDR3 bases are TGTGCCAGCAGTTTCCTCGGAGTGGGGCGAAGGGAGACCCAGTACTTC.

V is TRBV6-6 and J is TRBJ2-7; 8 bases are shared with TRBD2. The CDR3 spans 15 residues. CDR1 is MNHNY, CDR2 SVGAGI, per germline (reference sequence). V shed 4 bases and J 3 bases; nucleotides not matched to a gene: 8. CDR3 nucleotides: TGTGCCAGCAGTTTCTTAGCGGGAACCGGCTACGAGCAGTACTTC. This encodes CASSFLAGTGYEQYF.

For the CDR3, the DNA is TGTGCCAGCAGTTACTGGAAAGGATCTGGAAACACCATATATTTT. It yields the protein CASSYWKGSGNTIYF. The rearrangement links TRBV6-5 to TRBJ1-3; D gene unclear. Germline V gene lookup returns CDR1 MNHEY and CDR2 SVGAGI. This CDR3 spans 15 amino acids. V gave up 1 base and J gave up 1 base, with 8 bases separating them.

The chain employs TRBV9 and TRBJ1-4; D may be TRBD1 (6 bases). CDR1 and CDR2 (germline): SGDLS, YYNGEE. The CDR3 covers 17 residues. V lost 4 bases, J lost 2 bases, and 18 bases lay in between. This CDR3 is CASSLGDQGRTNEKLFF. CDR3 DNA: TGTGCCAGCAGCCTCGGGGATCAGGGGAGGACTAATGAAAAACTGTTTTTT.

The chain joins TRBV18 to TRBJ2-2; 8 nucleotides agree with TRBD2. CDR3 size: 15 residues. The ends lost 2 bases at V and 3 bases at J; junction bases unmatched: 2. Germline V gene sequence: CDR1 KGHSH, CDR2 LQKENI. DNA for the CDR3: TGTGCCAGCTCACCAGGGACTAGTTACACCGGGGAGCTGTTTTTT. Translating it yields CASSPGTSYTGELFF. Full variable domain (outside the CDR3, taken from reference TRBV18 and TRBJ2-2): NAGVMQNPRHLVRRRGQEARLRCSPMKGHSHVYWYRQLPEEGLKFMVYLQKENIIDESGMPKERFSAEFPKEGPSILRIQQVVRGDSAAYFCASSPGTSYTGELFFGEGSRLTVL.